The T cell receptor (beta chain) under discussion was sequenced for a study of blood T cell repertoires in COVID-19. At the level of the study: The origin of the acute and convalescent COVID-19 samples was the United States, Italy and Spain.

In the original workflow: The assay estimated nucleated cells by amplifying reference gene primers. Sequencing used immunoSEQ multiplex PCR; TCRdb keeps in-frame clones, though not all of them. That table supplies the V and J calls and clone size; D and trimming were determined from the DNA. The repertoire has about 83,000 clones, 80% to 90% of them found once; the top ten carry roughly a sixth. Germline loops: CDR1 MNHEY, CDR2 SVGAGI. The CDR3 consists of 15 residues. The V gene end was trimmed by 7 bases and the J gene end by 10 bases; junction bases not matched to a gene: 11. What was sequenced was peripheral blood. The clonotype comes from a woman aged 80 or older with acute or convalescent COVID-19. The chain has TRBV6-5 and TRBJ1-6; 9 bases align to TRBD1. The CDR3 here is CASNDPGGQGSPLHF. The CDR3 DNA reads TGTGCCAGCAACGATCCCGGGGGACAGGGATCACCCCTCCACTTT.